These 20 T cell receptor beta chains were all obtained from the same sample, sequenced in a study of cytomegalovirus exposure and HLA in healthy donors. PCR amplification relied on 60 Vbeta primers (plus 13 Jbeta primers). Sequencing used immunoSEQ multiplex PCR; TCRdb keeps in-frame clones, though not all of them. The sample lists under 130,000 clones; 78% were seen once. The sequenced material came from PBMCs. Receptor source: a man aged 25-45 years in good health and CMV-seronegative.

The chain employs TRBV19 and TRBJ2-7, with TRBD2 matching 7 bases. This CDR3 contains 15 residues. V lost 5 bases to trimming and J lost 3 bases; unmatched junction nucleotides: 10. Germline CDR1 reads LNHDA; CDR2 reads SQIVND (reference sequence). This CDR3 reads CASSPGSSGNYEQYF. The CDR3 nucleotides are TGTGCCAGTAGTCCCGGATCTAGCGGAAACTACGAGCAGTACTTC. The whole variable domain, remainder taken from reference TRBV19 and TRBJ2-7, is DGGITQSPKYLFRKEGQNVTLSCEQNLNHDAMYWYRQDPGQGLRLIYYSQIVNDFQKGDIAEGYSVSREKKESFPLTVTSAQKNPTAFYLCASSPGSSGNYEQYFGPGTRLTVT.

This chain links TRBV30 with TRBJ2-7; 7 nucleotides agree with TRBD2. The CDR3 covers 13 residues. The germline V gene encodes CDR1 GTSNPN and CDR2 SVGIG (reference sequence). V was pared by 4 bases and J by 1 base, with 4 bases of the junction left unmatched. The CDR3 loop is CAWISGESYEQYF. For the CDR3, the DNA is TGTGCCTGGATCAGCGGGGAGTCCTACGAGCAGTACTTC.

The J gene is TRBJ1-1, the V gene TRBV10-1; tentative D call: TRBD1 (5 bases). Trimming shortened V by 10 bases and J by 5 bases, and 17 bases separated the two germline ends. Per the germline V gene, CDR1 is WNHNN and CDR2 is SYGVQD (reference sequence). CDR3 length: 13 amino acids. The CDR3 region is CAIPGGGGTEAFF. CDR3 DNA: TGCGCCATCCCGGGGGGGGGTGGGACTGAAGCTTTCTTT.

V usage is TRBV5-4 and J usage is TRBJ2-5, with TRBD2 as a possible D gene (6 bases). V was cut by 1 base and J by 3 bases, with 13 bases left in between. Per germline, CDR1 SGHNT and CDR2 YYREEE (reference sequence). The CDR3 is made up of 15 amino acids. The CDR3 loop is CASSLIQPGEETQYF. CDR3 in DNA: TGTGCCAGCAGCTTGATACAGCCGGGGGAAGAGACCCAGTACTTC.

The chain carries TRBV29-1 and TRBJ2-7, with TRBD1 matching 7 bases. The germline gives CDR1 SQVTM, CDR2 ANQGSEA. The CDR3 extends over 13 amino acids. V lost 7 bases, J lost 5 bases, and 11 bases stayed unmatched. The CDR3 loop is CSGGRDSRNEQYF. The CDR3 DNA is TGCAGCGGGGGCCGGGACAGTAGGAACGAGCAGTACTTC.

The CDR3 DNA reads as TGCGCCAGCAGCGATCGGACAAAGAGCTACACCTTC. Protein: CASSDRTKSYTF. The chain links TRBV5-1 to TRBJ1-2; TRBD1 might be the D (5 bases). The germline V and J ends were trimmed by 4 bases and 9 bases, with 13 bases remaining between them. This CDR3 region has 12 residues. Germline V gives CDR1 SGHRS, CDR2 YFSETQ. The variable domain in full, with the rest retrieved from reference TRBV5-1 and TRBJ1-2, is KAGVTQTPRYLIKTRGQQVTLSCSPISGHRSVSWYQQTPGQGLQFLFEYFSETQRNKGNFPGRFSGRQFSNSRSEMNVSTLELGDSALYLCASSDRTKSYTFGSGTRLTVV.

The genes are TRBV21-1 and TRBJ2-7; TRBD2 reflects the table's D call only, with no check against the DNA. TRBV21-1 counts as a pseudogene. The CDR3 spans 14 residues. CDR3: CASSPQLERYGVYF. The CDR3, as DNA: TGTGCCAGCAGCCCCCAGTTGGAGCGCTACGGGGTGTACTTC.

V usage is TRBV10-2 and J usage is TRBJ2-7, with a tentative D call TRBD2 (6 bases). The V gene lost 6 bases and the J gene lost 3 bases, with 12 bases spanning the gap. The CDR3 contains 13 residues. The germline CDR1 and CDR2 sequences are WSHSY and SAAADI. In DNA, the CDR3 is TGCGCCAGCAGCGGACTATCTAACTACGAGCAGTACTTC. Its protein product is CASSGLSNYEQYF.

J is TRBJ1-2 and V is TRBV15, with D possibly TRBD1 on 5 matching bases. CDR3 length: 15 residues. CDR1 LNHNV and CDR2 YYDKDF come from the germline V gene (reference sequence). The V end was cut by 0 bases, the J end by 4 bases, with 12 bases between. The CDR3 DNA follows: TGTGCCACCAGCAGAGATAGGGGTGTCGGCTATGGCTACACCTTC. Translated: CATSRDRGVGYGYTF.

This chain connects TRBV5-8 to TRBJ2-7; 8 nucleotides match TRBD2. CDR1 and CDR2 from the germline V gene are SGHTS and YDEGEE. The trim removed 4 bases at V and 3 bases at J, leaving 12 bases unmatched. The length of the CDR3 is 16 residues. The CDR3 coding sequence is TGTGCCAGCAGCGGAGACGGGAGGGTCGGCCTCTACGAGCAGTACTTC. This translates into CASSGDGRVGLYEQYF. The full variable domain, in which reference TRBV5-8 and TRBJ2-7 provide the parts outside the CDR3, is EAGVTQSPTHLIKTRGQQATLRCSPISGHTSVYWYQQALGLGLQFLLWYDEGEERNRGNFPPRFSGRQFPNYSSELNVNALELEDSALYLCASSGDGRVGLYEQYFGPGTRLTVT.

This clone was picked up one time. The V call is TRBV6-6, the J call TRBJ1-2, with 8 nucleotides matching TRBD1. The germline CDR1 and CDR2 sequences are MNHNY and SVGAGI (reference sequence). The CDR3 consists of 14 residues. The V segment lost 5 bases and the J segment 2 bases; nucleotides outside the gene matches: 4. The CDR3 DNA reads as TGTGCCAGCAGTCCAAGACAGGGGAACTATGGCTACACCTTC. It specifies CASSPRQGNYGYTF.

The chain is built from TRBV11-2 and TRBJ2-3; 11 nucleotides match TRBD2. CDR1 is SGHAT, CDR2 FQNNGV, per germline. The V gene end was trimmed by 0 bases and the J gene end by 7 bases; junction bases not matched to a gene: 3. CDR3 length: 15 amino acids. The CDR3 sequence is CASSLDRLAGHTQYF. CDR3 sequence (DNA): TGTGCCAGCAGCTTAGATCGACTAGCGGGGCATACGCAGTATTTT. Combining the CDR3 with reference TRBV11-2 and TRBJ2-3 gives the whole variable domain EAGVAQSPRYKIIEKRQSVAFWCNPISGHATLYWYQQILGQGPKLLIQFQNNGVVDDSQLPKDRFSAERLKGVDSTLKIQPAKLEDSAVYLCASSLDRLAGHTQYFGPGTRLTVL.

The chain has TRBV7-9 and TRBJ2-7; TRBD1 matches 8 bases. Germline loops: CDR1 SEHNR, CDR2 FQNEAQ (reference sequence). The ends lost 0 bases at V and 3 bases at J; junction bases unmatched: 4. This CDR3 has 15 amino acids. The CDR3 nucleotides are TGTGCCAGCAGCTTAGCGACAGGGGTGGGCTACGAGCAGTACTTC. This codes for CASSLATGVGYEQYF. Together with reference TRBV7-9 and TRBJ2-7, the CDR3 gives the full variable domain: DTGVSQNPRHKITKRGQNVTFRCDPISEHNRLYWYRQTLGQGPEFLTYFQNEAQLEKSRLLSDRFSAERPKGSFSTLEIQRTEQGDSAMYLCASSLATGVGYEQYFGPGTRLTVT.

Concerning this clone itself: Other DNA sequences of this sample code for an identical CDR3. V and J are TRBV5-1 and TRBJ1-5; no clear D gene. The V gene lost 0 bases and the J gene lost 1 base, with 8 bases spanning the gap. The germline CDR1 and CDR2 sequences are SGHRS and YFSETQ. The CDR3 totals 15 residues. The CDR3 DNA sequence: TGCGCCAGCAGCTTGGGGGGAGTAAGCAATCAGCCCCAGCATTTT. Amino acids: CASSLGGVSNQPQHF.

V and J are TRBV27 and TRBJ1-2; the D gene is possibly TRBD1 (5 bases). V was trimmed by 2 bases and J by 4 bases, leaving 11 bases between them. Germline loops: CDR1 MNHEY, CDR2 SMNVEV (reference sequence). The CDR3 runs to 14 residues. The DNA of the CDR3 is TGTGCCAGCAGTTTAAGGGGCCTCGGCTATGGCTACACCTTC. It specifies CASSLRGLGYGYTF.

V and J are TRBV4-3 and TRBJ2-2; D is perhaps TRBD2 (5 bases). This CDR3 has 16 amino acids. The germline CDR1 and CDR2 sequences are LGHNA and YSLEER. V lost 0 bases and J lost 8, with 16 bases in between. The CDR3 here is CASSQDRATGEGELFF. CDR3 nucleotide sequence: TGCGCCAGCAGCCAAGATAGGGCTACCGGGGAGGGGGAGCTGTTTTTT.

V gene TRBV19 combines with J gene TRBJ1-2; perhaps TRBD1 as D (6 bases). The CDR3 runs 14 residues. Trimming cost V 3 bases and J 1 base, with 9 bases left between them. Germline V CDR1 and CDR2: LNHDA, SQIVND (reference sequence). The chain's CDR3 is CASSIDRSNYGYTF. The CDR3 bases are TGTGCCAGTAGTATTGACAGGAGTAACTATGGCTACACCTTC.

A few counts support this clone. The chain combines TRBV4-1 with TRBJ2-2; 7 positions agree with TRBD1. The CDR3 is 18 amino acids. J was trimmed by 4 bases and V by 3 bases; bases with no gene match: 14. CDR1 is MGHRA and CDR2 is YSYEKL in the germline V gene. The CDR3, as DNA: TGCGCCAGCAGCCATGGACAGGATGGATCAGCTTCCACCGGGGAGCTGTTTTTT. Amino acids: CASSHGQDGSASTGELFF.

The gene calls are TRBV5-1 and TRBJ2-1; TRBD1 aligns across 9 bases. The germline CDR1 and CDR2 sequences are SGHRS and YFSETQ. There are 20 residues in the CDR3. V lost 3 bases to trimming and J lost 6 bases; unmatched junction nucleotides: 22. The CDR3 nucleotides read TGCGCCAGCAGCTCCGGGGTGGGACAGGGCCTTCTTTGGATCTCCAATGAGCAGTTCTTC. It encodes CASSSGVGQGLLWISNEQFF. The full variable domain, its missing parts supplied by reference TRBV5-1 and TRBJ2-1, is KAGVTQTPRYLIKTRGQQVTLSCSPISGHRSVSWYQQTPGQGLQFLFEYFSETQRNKGNFPGRFSGRQFSNSRSEMNVSTLELGDSALYLCASSSGVGQGLLWISNEQFFGPGTRLTVL.

The V call is TRBV10-2, the J call TRBJ2-1; D gene unclear. Germline V lookup: CDR1 WSHSY, CDR2 SAAADI. The CDR3 consists of 12 residues. Between the trimmed V and J ends, which lost 0 bases and 9 bases, there was a span of 6 bases. Written as DNA, the CDR3 is TGCGCCAGCAGTGAGTCTACGAGTGAGCAGTTCTTC. This codes for CASSESTSEQFF.